This record covers a single T cell receptor beta chain. The data were obtained in a study of blood T cell repertoires in COVID-19. Study as a whole: COVID-19 samples collected from the United States, Italy and Spain covered acute and convalescent phases.

The data were produced by immunoSEQ multiplex PCR, yet TCRdb's version contains in-frame clones alone and is incomplete. The table lists about 250,000 clones, 86% of them singletons. The CDR3 is 14 residues long. CDR1 is LNHDA and CDR2 is SQIVND in the germline V gene (reference sequence). Trimming cost V 6 bases and J 4 bases, with 15 bases left between them. This clonotype originated in a woman aged 55-69 years who had recovered from COVID-19. Sequencing was performed on peripheral blood. V usage is TRBV19 and J usage is TRBJ1-1, with D hard to call. DNA for the CDR3: TGTGCCAGTAGGCTAACAGATACGTTCACTGAAGCTTTCTTT. Translation: CASRLTDTFTEAFF.